This TCR beta chain originates from a study of identical twins' blood T cells. Study-level findings and limits: Each donor's most abundant TCRbeta clonotypes shared more CDR3 sequences with her twin than unrelated donors.

Remarks on this clonotype: Its antigen is still unknown. A much bigger clone sits one base away, suggesting this may be a read error.

The length of the CDR3 is 14 residues. Per the germline V gene, CDR1 is MNHNY and CDR2 is SVGAGI (reference sequence). Both ends of each TCR cDNA library bore sample-specific barcodes. One entry per CDR3 protein results from TCRdb running MiXCR on the 5' RACE reads. The sample records about 370,000 distinct CDR3 sequences, roughly 27% being singletons. The receptor's source is a woman between 18 and 50 years old in good health. The chain carries TRBV6-6 and TRBJ1-5, with D possibly matching TRBD1 (6 bases). Sequences were obtained from PBMCs. This CDR3 reads CDSGGGTGSQPQHF. CDR3 bases: TGTGACAGCGGAGGGGGAACTGGGTCTCAGCCCCAGCATTTT.